This TCR beta chain derives from a study of monozygotic twins with inflammatory bowel disease. Study conclusions and caveats: Among IBD patients, fewer clonotypes were shared with others than among healthy twins, especially with disease activity. Findings did not support one strong IBD-associated signal or clonotype. No difference was seen in repertoire similarity between concordant and discordant twins, possibly from limited power.

Molecular identifiers with 6-nucleotide sample barcodes were added during cDNA synthesis via template switching. Reprocessing the 5' RACE reads, TCRdb reports a single entry for every CDR3 protein and omits DNA. The data include about 210,000 distinct CDR3 sequences; the top ten clones carry roughly 1.5%. CDR1 and CDR2 (germline): SGHRS, YFSETQ. The CDR3 has 13 amino acids. Details on this clonotype: Its antigen remains unknown.

This receptor was taken from a human donor with ulcerative colitis or Crohn's disease, or a healthy co-twin of an affected twin (not recorded which). Sequenced material: blood. V usage is TRBV5-1 and J usage is TRBJ1-2. This chain's CDR3 is CASSRNPDGGYTF.